What follows describes a single T cell receptor beta chain. What it recognizes is unknown. A read error may produce the germline difference seen at one junction end. This entry belongs to a study of post-analysis software for immune sequencing data. Turning to the study itself: Multiple sclerosis in the patients followed relapsing-remitting, secondary progressive and progressive-relapsing courses.

Germline V gene data show CDR1 as SGHRS and CDR2 as YFSETQ. The CDR3 contains 20 residues. Study results and limitations: TRBV5-6, TRBV5-1 and TRBV20-1 were among five TRBV segments more frequent in patients than controls. Controls showed significantly higher normalized Chao1 diversity than did multiple sclerosis patients.

cDNA libraries for TCR beta contained unique molecular identifiers. Starting from roughly 1 to 10 million T cells, the study yielded approximately 500,000 cDNA molecules. Each CDR3 protein is one row after TCRdb ran MiXCR on the PCR reads. The sample holds 450,000 to 650,000 distinct CDR3 sequences, about 40% seen once. The rearrangement links TRBV5-1 to TRBJ2-4; 10 nucleotides match TRBD2. The J call may be wrong; the DNA end is better matched by TRBJ2-7. Sequencing input: blood. The sequence was obtained from a girl aged 10-17 years with multiple sclerosis. The CDR3 sequence: CAGSFSISVNLAGDLYEQYF. Written as DNA, the CDR3 is TGCGCCGGCAGCTTTTCAATCTCAGTCAACCTAGCGGGAGATCTCTACGAGCAGTACTTC.